The 26 T cell receptor beta chains below come from one sample, sequenced in a study of OX40 agonist ivuxolimab in advanced cancers. Only in-frame clones appear in the TCRdb table, and some are missing; sequencing was by immunoSEQ multiplex PCR. The sample lists about 96,000 clones, less than 95% occurring once. Sequenced here: CD4+ or CD8+ T cells sorted from blood, sampled in a trial of the OX40 agonist ivuxolimab. These receptors were obtained from an adult with an advanced solid tumor such as melanoma, head and neck, liver or kidney cancer.

CDR3 nucleotide sequence: TGTGCCAGCAGTGAAGGGGGTAGCGGGATAAGATTGTCCTACAATGAGCAGTTCTTC. Protein product: CASSEGGSGIRLSYNEQFF. The rearrangement links TRBV6-1 to TRBJ2-1, with TRBD2 matching over 8 bases. Germline CDR1 MNHNS, CDR2 SASEGT. This CDR3 is 19 amino acids long. V shed 1 base, J shed 1 base, and the junction held 12 bases outside the gene matches.

CDR3 sequence: CASGFSGFGYTF. In DNA form, the CDR3 reads TGTGCTAGTGGTTTCTCAGGGTTTGGCTACACCTTC. The chain joins TRBV12-5 to TRBJ1-2; tentative D call: TRBD1 (5 bases). Trimming removed 3 bases at V and 7 bases at J, with 9 bases between. Germline V CDR1 and CDR2: LGHNT, FRNRAP. The CDR3 is made up of 12 amino acids.

The chain joins TRBV6-5 to TRBJ1-5; D remains unclear. CDR1 MNHEY and CDR2 SVGAGI come from the germline V gene. V was cut by 2 bases and J by 0 bases, with 11 bases left in between. This CDR3 has 16 amino acids. The CDR3: CASSYALPDSNQPQHF. Written as DNA, the CDR3 is TGTGCCAGCAGTTACGCGTTACCAGATAGCAATCAGCCCCAGCATTTT.

In its sample, this clone was seen once. The rearrangement uses TRBV30 and TRBJ1-4; no clear D. Trimming removed 4 bases from V and 11 bases from J, with 17 bases in between. This CDR3 spans 13 amino acids. Germline values: CDR1 GTSNPN, CDR2 SVGIG (reference sequence). CDR3 DNA sequence: TGTGCCTGGACAAGGGCACGTATGAGGAAACTGTTTTTT. This codes for CAWTRARMRKLFF.

DNA of the CDR3: TGTGCCAGCACCAGACTAGCGGGAGGGCAAGAGCAGTTCTTC. Translated: CASTRLAGGQEQFF. The chain carries TRBV6-5 and TRBJ2-1, with TRBD2 identical over 14 bases. In germline, CDR1 is MNHEY, CDR2 SVGAGI. The CDR3 length is 14 residues. V dropped 7 bases and J dropped 10; count of bases not matched to a gene: 6.

The V and J genes are TRBV5-1 and TRBJ2-2, with a possible D match to TRBD1 (6 bases). The V and J ends lost 4 bases and 6 bases respectively, with 16 bases between them. This CDR3 comprises 15 residues. Germline V gene data show CDR1 as SGHRS and CDR2 as YFSETQ. The CDR3 region has the DNA TGCGCCAGCAGCCCTCAGGGGTGGGCTGCCGGGGAGCTGTTTTTT. Protein sequence: CASSPQGWAAGELFF. The full variable domain, rest sourced from reference TRBV5-1 and TRBJ2-2, is KAGVTQTPRYLIKTRGQQVTLSCSPISGHRSVSWYQQTPGQGLQFLFEYFSETQRNKGNFPGRFSGRQFSNSRSEMNVSTLELGDSALYLCASSPQGWAAGELFFGEGSRLTVL.

V usage is TRBV30 and J usage is TRBJ2-2; TRBD2 aligns across 14 bases. CDR3 length: 16 residues. Trimming cost V 0 bases and J 4 bases; bases outside gene matches: 1. CDR1 and CDR2 (germline): GTSNPN, SVGIG (reference sequence). This chain's CDR3 is CAWSVTSGRATGELFF. The CDR3, as DNA: TGTGCCTGGAGTGTGACTAGCGGGAGGGCCACCGGGGAGCTGTTTTTT.

This sequence joins TRBV18 and TRBJ2-4; possibly TRBD1 or TRBD2 for D (6 bases each). The V and J ends lost 8 bases and 8 bases respectively, with 16 bases between them. This CDR3 has 13 residues. CDR1 is KGHSH and CDR2 is LQKENI in the germline V gene. Written as DNA, the CDR3 is TGTGCCAGCCGGAGGGGGGCAGAAGACATTCAGTACTTC. This encodes CASRRGAEDIQYF.

This sequence joins TRBV7-2 and TRBJ1-2, with TRBD1 matching 7 bases. The trim removed 1 base at V and 10 bases at J, leaving 9 bases unmatched. This CDR3 is built from 14 residues. CDR1 is SGHTA, CDR2 FQGNSA, per germline. The CDR3 coding sequence is TGTGCCAGCAGCTTAGTAGGACAGGACTACCTCTACACCTTC. This gives the protein CASSLVGQDYLYTF. The full variable domain, rest sourced from reference TRBV7-2 and TRBJ1-2, is GAGVSQSPSNKVTEKGKDVELRCDPISGHTALYWYRQSLGQGLEFLIYFQGNSAPDKSGLPSDRFSAERTGGSVSTLTIQRTQQEDSAVYLCASSLVGQDYLYTFGSGTRLTVV.

The CDR3 spells CASRRDLSSYEQYF. The CDR3 DNA reads TGTGCCAGCAGGAGGGACCTTAGCTCCTACGAGCAGTACTTC. The genes are TRBV6-1 and TRBJ2-7; D is possibly TRBD1 or TRBD2 (5 bases each). The CDR3 is made up of 14 amino acids. Germline V gene lookup returns CDR1 MNHNS and CDR2 SASEGT. With 6 bases removed from V and 0 bases from J, the gap between germline ends came to 12 bases.

This clone was found a few times. The CDR3 loop is CASSYSRSGYTF. Here the CDR3 DNA reads TGTGCCAGCAGTTACTCCCGCTCAGGCTACACCTTC. V usage is TRBV6-5 and J usage is TRBJ1-2; unclear D gene. V lost 0 bases, J lost 8 bases, and 7 bases lay in between. The CDR3 loop spans 12 amino acids. In germline, CDR1 is MNHEY, CDR2 SVGAGI.

V usage is TRBV7-9 and J usage is TRBJ2-1; D gene ambiguous. Germline assignment: CDR1 SEHNR and CDR2 FQNEAQ (reference sequence). The CDR3 runs 12 residues. The V end was cut by 5 bases, the J end by 10 bases, with 12 bases between. For the CDR3, the DNA is TGTGCCAGCAGCCCTAACTACTCCGAGCAGTTCTTC. Translated, it gives CASSPNYSEQFF. The entire variable domain, with the rest obtained from reference TRBV7-9 and TRBJ2-1, is as follows: DTGVSQNPRHKITKRGQNVTFRCDPISEHNRLYWYRQTLGQGPEFLTYFQNEAQLEKSRLLSDRFSAERPKGSFSTLEIQRTEQGDSAMYLCASSPNYSEQFFGPGTRLTVL.

The rearrangement joins TRBV19 to TRBJ1-1; TRBD1 matches at 8 bases. The CDR3 extends over 16 amino acids. Trimming cost V 2 bases and J 2 bases; bases outside gene matches: 7. Germline lookup yields CDR1 LNHDA and CDR2 SQIVND (reference sequence). The CDR3 DNA is TGTGCCAGTAGTATATCCAGGGGGCGAAGAAACACTGAAGCTTTCTTT. Translated: CASSISRGRRNTEAFF.

This chain uses TRBV6-1 with TRBJ2-2, with 10 nucleotides matching TRBD2. Germline V gene sequence: CDR1 MNHNS, CDR2 SASEGT. This CDR3 is built from 15 residues. J lost 3 bases, V lost 5 bases, and 3 bases had no gene match. The CDR3 region is CASSQLAGYTGELFF. As DNA, the CDR3 is TGTGCCAGCAGTCAACTAGCGGGATACACCGGGGAGCTGTTTTTT.

This chain connects TRBV7-3 to TRBJ2-3; possible D gene TRBD2, 5 bases. The ends were cut back, 5 bases at V and 1 base at J, with 10 bases in the middle. CDR3 length equals 14 residues. Looked up from germline, CDR1 is SGHTA and CDR2 is FQGTGA. CDR3 DNA: TGTGCCAGCAGCCGGGGTGTCGGCACAGATACGCAGTATTTT. It is translated as CASSRGVGTDTQYF.

The V call is TRBV5-1, the J call TRBJ2-7; the D is unclear. The V gene's germline CDR1 is SGHRS and CDR2 YFSETQ. The CDR3 sequence is 15 residues long. The V end was cut by 0 bases, the J end by 0 bases, with 10 bases between. The CDR3 loop is CASSLESVSSYEQYF. DNA for the CDR3: TGCGCCAGCAGCTTGGAGTCTGTGAGCTCCTACGAGCAGTACTTC.

V is TRBV14 and J is TRBJ1-4; D remains unclear. Germline-derived CDR1 and CDR2 are SGHDN and FVKESK. The V end lost 2 bases, the J end lost 8 bases, and 12 bases lay between the germline ends. This CDR3 comprises 14 residues. The CDR3 coding sequence is TGTGCCAGCAGCCAACCTGGGATCCGAGAAAAACTGTTTTTT. Translated: CASSQPGIREKLFF.

CDR3: CASRDLQGRETQYF. In DNA, the CDR3 is TGTGCCAGCAGGGACCTACAGGGGCGGGAGACCCAGTACTTC. The chain has TRBV6-5 and TRBJ2-5; 7 positions match TRBD1. This CDR3 is built from 14 residues. J lost 5 bases, V lost 6 bases, and 9 bases had no gene match. Germline V lookup: CDR1 MNHEY, CDR2 SVGAGI.

The chain recombines TRBV18 with TRBJ2-1, with D possibly being TRBD1 (6 bases). Germline V gene data show CDR1 as KGHSH and CDR2 as LQKENI. This CDR3 contains 14 residues. V lost 4 bases and J 0 bases, leaving 7 bases between the germline ends. The CDR3 region is CASSRTASYNEQFF. The CDR3 nucleotides are TGTGCCAGCTCACGGACAGCCTCCTACAATGAGCAGTTCTTC.

V gene TRBV30 combines with J gene TRBJ2-7; TRBD2 matches at 7 bases. V gave up 3 bases and J gave up 3 bases; unmatched junction bases: 14. The CDR3 contains 16 residues. The germline CDR1 and CDR2 sequences are GTSNPN and SVGIG (reference sequence). The CDR3 spells CAWSIGGGDWGYEQYF. The DNA of the CDR3 is TGTGCCTGGAGCATCGGGGGAGGGGACTGGGGCTACGAGCAGTACTTC.

The chain recombines TRBV15 with TRBJ1-1; TRBD1 agrees at 7 bases. Per the germline V gene, CDR1 is LNHNV and CDR2 is YYDKDF (reference sequence). V was clipped by 0 bases and J by 5 bases; unmatched bases: 6. The CDR3 is 15 residues long. The CDR3 loop reads CATSRDLAGGTEAFF. CDR3 coding DNA: TGTGCCACCAGCAGAGATCTAGCAGGGGGAACTGAAGCTTTCTTT.

The chain couples TRBV5-1 to TRBJ1-2; 11 bases are a match to TRBD1. V trimming: 4 bases; J trimming: 5 bases; junction bases outside the gene matches: 7. Germline V gives CDR1 SGHRS, CDR2 YFSETQ. The CDR3 consists of 15 residues. CDR3 loop: CASSRGTGGGYGYTF. The CDR3 region has the DNA TGCGCCAGCAGCAGAGGGACAGGGGGAGGGTATGGCTACACCTTC.

This CDR3 is CASSVRGVHGDTQYF. The CDR3 coding sequence is TGTGCCAGCAGCGTCCGGGGAGTACATGGAGATACGCAGTATTTT. The gene calls are TRBV9 and TRBJ2-3; possibly TRBD2 for D (5 bases). Trimming pared 2 bases from V and 5 bases from J, leaving 15 bases between. The V gene's germline CDR1 is SGDLS and CDR2 YYNGEE. The CDR3 consists of 15 residues.

The chain has TRBV4-3 and TRBJ1-2; 9 bases align to TRBD1. The CDR3 spans 15 residues. V lost 2 bases to trimming and J lost 5 bases; unmatched junction nucleotides: 6. CDR1 and CDR2 (germline): LGHNA, YSLEER. CDR3 bases: TGCGCCAGCAGCCAAAATACAGGGGGCTGGTATGGCTACACCTTC. This gives the protein CASSQNTGGWYGYTF.

The V gene is TRBV6-5, the J gene TRBJ2-7; TRBD1 agrees at 7 bases. This CDR3 region has 11 residues. Germline CDR1 MNHEY, CDR2 SVGAGI. V dropped 6 bases and J dropped 10; count of bases not matched to a gene: 6. The CDR3 loop reads CASSDHRGQYF. The CDR3 DNA follows: TGTGCCAGCAGCGACCACAGGGGACAGTACTTC.

This sequence joins TRBV6-1 and TRBJ2-1, with TRBD2 matching 11 bases. V gave up 4 bases and J gave up 12 bases; unmatched junction bases: 17. Per germline, CDR1 MNHNS and CDR2 SASEGT. The CDR3 totals 17 residues. CDR3 nucleotide sequence: TGTGCCAGCAGTGGACCACGGACTAGCGGGTCTCTACACGGGCAGTTCTTC. Translated, it gives CASSGPRTSGSLHGQFF.